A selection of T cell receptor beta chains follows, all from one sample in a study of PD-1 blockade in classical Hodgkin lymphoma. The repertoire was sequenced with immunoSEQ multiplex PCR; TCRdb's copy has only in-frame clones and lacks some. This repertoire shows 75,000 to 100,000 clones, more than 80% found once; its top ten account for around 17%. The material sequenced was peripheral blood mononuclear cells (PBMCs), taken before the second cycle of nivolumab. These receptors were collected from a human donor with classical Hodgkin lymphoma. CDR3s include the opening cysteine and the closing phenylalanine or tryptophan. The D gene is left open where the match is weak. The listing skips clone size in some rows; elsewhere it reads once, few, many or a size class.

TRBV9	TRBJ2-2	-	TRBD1	TGTGCCAGCAGCGCCCCGGGACAGGGAACCGGGGAGCTGTTTTTT	CASSAPGQGTGELFF
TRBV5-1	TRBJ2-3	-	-	TGCGCCAGCAGCTTGGCGACCGACACTAGCACAGATACGCAGTATTTT	CASSLATDTSTDTQYF
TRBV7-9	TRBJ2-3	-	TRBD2	TGTGCCAGCAGTCGGGTTAGCGGGAGCTCTGGCACAGATACGCAGTATTTT	CASSRVSGSSGTDTQYF
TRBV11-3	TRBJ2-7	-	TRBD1	TGTGCCAGCAGCTCTGGACAGGATTTAAGCTACGAGCAGTACTTC	CASSSGQDLSYEQYF
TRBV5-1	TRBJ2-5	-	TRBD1	TGCGCCAGCAGCTTCAGGGGACAGGGCCAGGGAGAGACCCAGTACTTC	CASSFRGQGQGETQYF
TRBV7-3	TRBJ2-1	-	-	TGTGCCAGCAGCTTAGATGCGGGAACCTCCTACAATGAGCAGTTCTTC	CASSLDAGTSYNEQFF
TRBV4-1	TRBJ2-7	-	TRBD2	TGCGCCAGCAGCCAAGCTAGGACTAGCGTAGCCTACGAGCAGTACTTC	CASSQARTSVAYEQYF
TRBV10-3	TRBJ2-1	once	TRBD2	TGTGCCATCAGTGAACTAGCGGGAGACTACAATGAGCAGTTCTTC	CAISELAGDYNEQFF
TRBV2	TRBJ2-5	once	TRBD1	TGTGCCAGCTCGCCGGGACAGGGGGCAGAGACCCAGTACTTC	CASSPGQGAETQYF
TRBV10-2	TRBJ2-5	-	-	TGCGCCAGCAGTGGTTTCCAAGAGACCCAGTACTTC	CASSGFQETQYF
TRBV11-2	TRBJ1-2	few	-	TGTGCCAGCAGCTTAAGGGGCGAGAGCTACACCTTC	CASSLRGESYTF
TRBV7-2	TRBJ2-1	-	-	TGTGCCAGCAGCTCGGGACTGTACACTCCCAATGAGCAGTTCTTC	CASSSGLYTPNEQFF
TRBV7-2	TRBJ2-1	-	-	TGTGCCAGCAGCTTTAGCGGAGGGACCTACAATGAGCAGTTCTTC	CASSFSGGTYNEQFF
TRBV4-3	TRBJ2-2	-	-	TGCGCCAGCAGCCGTCGACCTAACACCGGGGAGCTGTTTTTT	CASSRRPNTGELFF
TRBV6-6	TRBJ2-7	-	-	TGTGCCAGCGGGCGAACTAACATCTACGAGCAGTACTTC	CASGRTNIYEQYF
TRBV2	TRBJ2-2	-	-	TGTGCCAGCAGTGGTTCGGGCTCCGGGGAGCTGTTTTTT	CASSGSGSGELFF
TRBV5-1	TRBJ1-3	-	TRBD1	TGCGCCAGCAGCTTGACAGGGGGAGGAAACACCATATATTTT	CASSLTGGGNTIYF
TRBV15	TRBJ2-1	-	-	TGTGCCACCAGCAGAGCTGGAGGGCCTTCCTACAATGAGCAGTTCTTC	CATSRAGGPSYNEQFF
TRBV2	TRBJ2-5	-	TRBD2	TGTGCCAGCAGAGCCCCTCTAGCGGGAGAGGAGACCCAGTACTTC	CASRAPLAGEETQYF
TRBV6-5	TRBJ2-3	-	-	TGTGCCAGCAGGTGGACTTTGACAGATACGCAGTATTTT	CASRWTLTDTQYF
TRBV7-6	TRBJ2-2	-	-	TGTGCCAGCAGCTTAGTTAGTAACACCGGGGAGCTGTTTTTT	CASSLVSNTGELFF
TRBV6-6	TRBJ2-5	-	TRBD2	TGTGCCAGCAGTCACCAACTAGCGGGAGATCGGGAGACCCAGTACTTC	CASSHQLAGDRETQYF
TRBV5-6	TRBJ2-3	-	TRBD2	TGTGCCAGCAGCTACCGACTAGCGGGGGGGTTCACAGATACGCAGTATTTT	CASSYRLAGGFTDTQYF
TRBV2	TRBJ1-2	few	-	TGTGCCAGCAGCCAGGTTACAGGGTCCGGCTACACCTTC	CASSQVTGSGYTF
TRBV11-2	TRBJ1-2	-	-	TGTGCCAGCAGGGATCAGGGGAGAAGTGGCTACACCTTC	CASRDQGRSGYTF
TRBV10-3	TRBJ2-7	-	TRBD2	TGTGCCATCACCCGGACTAGCGGGACCCAAACCTACGAGCAGTACTTC	CAITRTSGTQTYEQYF
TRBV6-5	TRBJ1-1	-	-	TGTGCCAGCAGGCTCGGGAACACTGAAGCTTTCTTT	CASRLGNTEAFF
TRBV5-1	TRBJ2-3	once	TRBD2	TGCGCCAGCAGCTTGCTCACTAGCGGGGGCGGAGATACGCAGTATTTT	CASSLLTSGGGDTQYF
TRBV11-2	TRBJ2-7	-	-	TGTGCCAGCAGCGGGGAGCGCCAGCCCTCCTACGAGCAGTACTTC	CASSGERQPSYEQYF
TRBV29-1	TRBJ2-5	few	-	TGCAGCGGCTTTTTGGAGACCCAGTACTTC	CSGFLETQYF
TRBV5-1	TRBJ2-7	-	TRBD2	TGCGCCAGCAGCCGAACGGGACTAGCGGGAGGGCAGTACTTC	CASSRTGLAGGQYF
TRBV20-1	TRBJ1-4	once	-	TGCAGTGCTACATATAATGAAAAACTGTTTTTT	CSATYNEKLFF
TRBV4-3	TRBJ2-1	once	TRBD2	TGCGCCAGCAGCCGCATAGCGGGAGAATACAATGAGCAGTTCTTC	CASSRIAGEYNEQFF
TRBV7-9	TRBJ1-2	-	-	TGTGCCAGCAGCTTTGCGGGGGCATACTATGGCTACACCTTC	CASSFAGAYYGYTF
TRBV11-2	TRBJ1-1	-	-	TGTGCCAGCAGACTGGGGACTGAAGCTTTCTTT	CASRLGTEAFF
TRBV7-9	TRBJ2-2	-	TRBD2	TGTGCCAGCAGCAGACCCCGGGGCGGGAGGGCCACCGGGGAGCTGTTTTTT	CASSRPRGGRATGELFF
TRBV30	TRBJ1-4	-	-	TGTGCCAGCCGGGACTGGGAAAAACTGTTTTTT	CASRDWEKLFF
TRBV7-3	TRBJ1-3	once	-	TGTGCCAGCAGCTTAACGTTGGACAGTTCTTCAGCAGGAGGAAACACCATATATTTT	CASSLTLDSSSAGGNTIYF
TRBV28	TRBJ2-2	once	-	TGTGCCAGCAGTTTGTTCGTGGGCACCGGGGAGCTGTTTTTT	CASSLFVGTGELFF
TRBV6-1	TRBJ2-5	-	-	TGTGCCAGCAGTGATATGAGGGGCCAAGAGACCCAGTACTTC	CASSDMRGQETQYF
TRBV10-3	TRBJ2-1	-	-	TGTGCCATCAGCGGGGGAACATCCAATGAGCAGTTCTTC	CAISGGTSNEQFF
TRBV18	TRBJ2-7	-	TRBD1	TGTGCCAGCTCACTTCCGGGACAGGGGTACGAGCAGTACTTC	CASSLPGQGYEQYF
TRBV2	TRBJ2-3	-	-	TGTGCCAGCAGGGGAGGACGGACGACCTTGGATACGCAGTATTTT	CASRGGRTTLDTQYF
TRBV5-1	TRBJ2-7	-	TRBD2	TGCGCCAGCAGCTTCCTCGGGACTATCTACGAGCAGTACTTC	CASSFLGTIYEQYF
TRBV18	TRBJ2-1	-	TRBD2	TGTGCCAGCTCACCAAGAGGGACTAGCGGGAGAAATGAGCAGTTCTTC	CASSPRGTSGRNEQFF
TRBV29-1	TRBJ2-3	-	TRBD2	TGCAGCGTTGGGGCGGGAGCAGGAGATACGCAGTATTTT	CSVGAGAGDTQYF
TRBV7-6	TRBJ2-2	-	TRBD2	TGTGCCAGCAGGTTGGGACTAGCGGGAGCCACGAACACCGGGGAGCTGTTTTTT	CASRLGLAGATNTGELFF
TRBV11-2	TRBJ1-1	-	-	TGTGCCAGCAGCTTAGCACAGGCAAATTTAATGAACACTGAAGCTTTCTTT	CASSLAQANLMNTEAFF
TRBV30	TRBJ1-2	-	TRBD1	TGTGCCTGGAGTACAGGGGGCTATGGCTACACCTTC	CAWSTGGYGYTF
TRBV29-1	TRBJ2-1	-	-	TGCAGCGTTAAGAGCCCAGCGGAAAGCTACAATGAGCAGTTCTTC	CSVKSPAESYNEQFF
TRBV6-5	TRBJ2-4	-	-	TGTGCCAGCACCTACGGGCCGCCGCCCAACATTCAGTACTTC	CASTYGPPPNIQYF
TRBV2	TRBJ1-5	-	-	TGTGCCAGCAGTGAAAATGAAAATCAGCCCCAGCATTTT	CASSENENQPQHF
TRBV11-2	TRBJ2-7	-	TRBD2	TGTGCCAGCAGATCGAGCGGGGGCTCCTACGAGCAGTACTTC	CASRSSGGSYEQYF